Sequencing of this T cell receptor (beta chain) was carried out in a study of OX40 agonist ivuxolimab in advanced cancers. Study observations and caveats: At 0.1 to 3.0 mg/kg, CD4+ and CD8+ blood T cells expanded clonally by week 6.

On this clone: The antigen is unknown.

The repertoire was sequenced with immunoSEQ multiplex PCR; TCRdb's copy has only in-frame clones and lacks some. The sample includes tens of thousands of clones, around 85% seen only once; the top ten take 2% to 2.5%. Here the sequenced sample was CD4+ or CD8+ T cells sorted from blood, taken in a trial of the OX40 agonist ivuxolimab. This receptor was obtained from an adult with an advanced solid tumor such as melanoma, head and neck, liver or kidney cancer.

The CDR3 loop reads CASSFTASNEKLFF. CDR3 nucleotides: TGTGCCAGCAGTTTTACAGCGTCTAATGAAAAACTGTTTTTT. V and J are TRBV6-5 and TRBJ1-4, with unresolved D. This CDR3 is 14 amino acids long. CDR1 MNHEY and CDR2 SVGAGI come from the germline V gene. The V end was cut by 4 bases, the J end by 3 bases, with 9 bases between.